This passage covers 2 T cell receptor beta chains from one sample sequenced in a study of blood T cell repertoires in COVID-19. This table comes from immunoSEQ multiplex PCR, and its TCRdb copy is limited to in-frame clones, with some not included. The data contain 540,000 or so clones, around 90% of them singletons. Specimen: peripheral blood. Receptor source: a woman aged 50 to 60 with COVID-19, enrolled during active disease.

The chain joins TRBV7-9 to TRBJ1-1; D gene ambiguous. V gave up 5 bases and J gave up 0 bases, with 7 bases separating them. The CDR3 has 13 amino acids. Germline V gives CDR1 SEHNR, CDR2 FQNEAQ (reference sequence). The CDR3 spells CASSPSMNTEAFF. The CDR3 DNA sequence: TGTGCCAGCAGCCCATCTATGAACACTGAAGCTTTCTTT.

The chain recombines TRBV6-6 with TRBJ1-4; 8 bases line up with TRBD1. Per the germline V gene, CDR1 is MNHNY and CDR2 is SVGAGI (reference sequence). J gave up 5 bases and V 0 bases, and 2 bases lay outside the gene matches. The CDR3 runs to 15 residues. The CDR3 DNA is TGTGCCAGCAGTTACTCGGGACAGGACAATGAAAAACTGTTTTTT. This translates into CASSYSGQDNEKLFF.